What follows is one TCR beta chain and its context. Other DNA sequences in the same sample also yield this CDR3. This sample is part of a study of blood T cell repertoires in COVID-19. Study information: Sources were T cells, B-cell-depleted T cells, or PBMCs; the material itself was cDNA or gDNA.

CDR1 SGHAT and CDR2 FQNNGV come from the germline V gene. V was pared by 3 bases and J by 0 bases, with 1 base of the junction left unmatched. The CDR3 consists of 15 residues. The protocol was immunoSEQ multiplex PCR, while the TCRdb copy is restricted to in-frame clones and leaves out a portion. The sample has some 110,000 clones, approximately 89% seen once; the top ten hold roughly 4.5%. The clonotype originates from a man in his forties with acute or convalescent COVID-19. Sequences were obtained from peripheral blood. The V gene is TRBV11-2, the J gene TRBJ1-5; 8 nucleotides agree with TRBD1. This chain's CDR3 is CASSLGQVSNQPQHF. CDR3 coding DNA: TGTGCCAGCAGCTTGGGACAGGTTAGCAATCAGCCCCAGCATTTT.